This is a list of T cell receptor beta chains from one sample in a study of T cell repertoires in cytomegalovirus infection. These receptors' targets are unknown. TCRdb redid the calling of the reads with MiXCR, one entry per CDR3 protein. The sample yields tens of thousands of distinct CDR3 sequences, roughly a quarter seen once. Sequenced material: CD8+ T cells from cultured PBMCs, taken from culture after CMV antigen stimulation. These TCRs come from a human donor in good health (CMV status not recorded). Some clones in this sample may be carry-over from other donors' samples. The CDR3 runs from the conserved cysteine through the conserved F or W. Each record gives: CDR3 length, D gene, J gene, clone size, V gene, CDR3 protein, CDR3 DNA. A D gene is named only where the DNA matches it firmly. Rows give clone size only sometimes, using once, few, many, or a class for an expanded clone.

13 - TRBJ1-5 few TRBV11-3 CASSPGVGQPQHF TGTGCCAGCTCCCCCGGGGTGGGTCAGCCCCAGCATTTT
12 - TRBJ1-1 few TRBV10-3 CAISERREDAFF TGTGCCATCAGTGAGCGACGGGAGGACGCTTTCTTT
17 - TRBJ2-7 few TRBV11-3 CASSLGAQGEVFYEQYF TGTGCCAGCAGCTTAGGTGCCCAGGGAGAGGTCTTCTACGAGCAGTACTTC
16 - TRBJ2-5 many TRBV12-3/TRBV12-4 CASSLGGTEYQETQYF TGTGCCAGCAGTTTAGGCGGGACCGAGTACCAAGAGACCCAGTACTTC
14 TRBD1 TRBJ2-3 many TRBV7-9 CASSSDRDGDTQYF TGTGCCAGCAGCTCGGACAGGGATGGAGATACGCAGTATTTT
16 TRBD2 TRBJ2-7 - TRBV29-1 CSVEAGTSGSFYEQYF TGCAGCGTCGAAGCCGGGACTAGCGGGAGTTTCTACGAGCAGTACTTC
20 - TRBJ1-6 - TRBV28 CASSLNVPGSVIGNNSPLHF TGTGCCAGCAGTTTAAATGTTCCGGGAAGCGTTATCGGGAATAATTCACCCCTCCACTTT
15 TRBD2 TRBJ2-7 many TRBV6-1 CASRGGLAGDYEQYF TGTGCCAGCAGGGGAGGACTAGCGGGGGACTACGAGCAGTACTTC
16 TRBD1 TRBJ2-7 many TRBV11-3 CASSLAYRDSNYEQYF TGTGCCAGCAGCTTAGCGTACCGGGACAGCAACTACGAGCAGTACTTC
16 TRBD1 TRBJ2-7 - TRBV5-1 CASSSKRQGPGSEQYF TGCGCCAGCAGCTCGAAAAGACAGGGACCCGGGTCGGAGCAGTACTTC
15 - TRBJ1-3 - TRBV30 CAWSPDGSSGNTIYF TGTGCCTGGAGTCCAGACGGTAGCTCTGGAAACACCATATATTTT
14 - TRBJ1-5 few TRBV6-2/TRBV6-3 CASRQTGQNQPQHF TGTGCCAGCAGGCAAACGGGGCAGAATCAGCCCCAGCATTTT
16 TRBD2 TRBJ2-5 - TRBV3-1 CASSQAGTREKETQYF TGTGCCAGCAGCCAGGCCGGGACTAGGGAAAAAGAGACCCAGTACTTC
12 - TRBJ2-1 few TRBV18 CASSPQADEQFF TGTGCCAGCTCACCGCAGGCCGATGAGCAGTTCTTC
15 TRBD1 TRBJ2-5 many TRBV6-5 CASSNRGVRRETQYF TGTGCCAGCAGCAACAGGGGCGTTAGGAGAGAGACCCAGTACTTC
16 TRBD2 TRBJ2-5 few TRBV11-2 CASSLGLTPSQETQYF TGTGCCAGCAGCTTGGGACTAACCCCCAGCCAAGAGACCCAGTACTTC
15 - TRBJ1-1 many TRBV7-2 CASSSPWEMNTEAFF TGTGCCAGCAGCTCCCCGTGGGAAATGAACACTGAAGCTTTCTTT
17 TRBD2 TRBJ2-5 few TRBV13 CASSLRGLAGGRETQYF TGTGCCAGCAGCTTAAGAGGCCTAGCGGGAGGCAGGGAGACCCAGTACTTC
14 TRBD1 TRBJ2-2 - TRBV5-4 CASSPTGGTGELFF TGTGCCAGCAGCCCTACAGGGGGGACCGGGGAGCTGTTTTTT
13 - TRBJ2-3 - TRBV28 CASSSPGQNPQYF TGTGCCAGCAGTTCCCCCGGACAGAATCCGCAGTATTTT
13 - TRBJ2-7 - TRBV28 CASSDTTSFEQYF TGTGCCAGCAGTGACACTACTAGTTTCGAGCAGTACTTC
11 - TRBJ2-3 - TRBV27 CASSSRYTQYF TGTGCCAGCAGTTCTCGTTATACGCAGTATTTT
15 TRBD2 TRBJ2-1 many TRBV11-2 CASRESSGRLRRQFF TGTGCCAGCAGGGAGAGTAGCGGGAGGCTTCGACGGCAGTTCTTC
10 - TRBJ1-1 - TRBV29-1 CSVGGGEASF TGCAGCGTGGGGGGAGGGGAAGCTTCCTTT
16 - TRBJ2-3 once TRBV11-2 CASSVHHRGTGDMQYF TGTGCCAGCAGCGTACATCACAGGGGAACGGGAGATATGCAGTATTTT
14 - TRBJ2-7 few TRBV4-2 CASSPQGSGNEQYF TGTGCCAGCAGCCCACAAGGGTCCGGGAACGAGCAGTACTTC
15 TRBD1 TRBJ2-1 few TRBV5-4 CASSPAGTGRDEQFF TGTGCCAGCAGCCCGGCCGGGACAGGGCGGGATGAGCAGTTCTTC
16 - TRBJ1-1 - TRBV9 CASSVPARPENTEAFF TGTGCCAGCAGCGTACCGGCACGTCCAGAGAACACTGAAGCTTTCTTT
12 - TRBJ2-3 few TRBV25-1 CASTQGTDTQYF TGTGCCAGCACCCAAGGAACAGATACGCAGTATTTT
12 - TRBJ2-1 many TRBV7-2 CASSPGFNEQFF TGTGCCAGCAGCCCGGGGTTCAATGAGCAGTTCTTC
14 - TRBJ1-5 few TRBV12-5 CASGLILGHQPQHF TGTGCTAGTGGTTTGATCTTGGGCCATCAGCCCCAGCATTTT
15 - TRBJ1-1 - TRBV10-3 CAISEFRGENTEAFF TGTGCCATCAGTGAGTTTAGAGGGGAAAACACTGAAGCTTTCTTT
18 TRBD1 TRBJ1-6 many TRBV6-2/TRBV6-3 CASSYNRDRSSYNSPLHF TGTGCCAGCAGTTATAACCGGGACAGGAGCTCCTATAATTCACCCCTCCACTTT
15 - TRBJ1-3 - TRBV20-1 CSAREGTRSGNTIYF TGCAGTGCTAGAGAGGGCACCCGCTCTGGAAACACCATATATTTT
15 - TRBJ2-5 few TRBV6-8 CASSLRLDLTETQYF TGTGCCAGCAGTTTACGCCTGGACTTAACAGAGACCCAGTACTTC
15 TRBD1 TRBJ1-1 - TRBV4-1 CASSLTGTGRTEAFF TGCGCCAGCAGCCTGACCGGGACAGGGCGGACTGAAGCTTTCTTT
15 - TRBJ2-1 few TRBV11-2 CASSLGRAPYNEQFF TGTGCCAGCAGCTTAGGACGGGCCCCCTACAATGAGCAGTTCTTC
14 TRBD1 TRBJ1-4 - TRBV3-1 CASSQVGGRTGLFF TGTGCCAGCAGTCAAGTGGGGGGACGGACAGGGCTGTTTTTT
15 - TRBJ1-6 few TRBV11-1 CASSLYSGGNSPLHF TGTGCCAGCAGCCTGTACTCCGGAGGCAATTCACCCCTCCACTTT
15 - TRBJ2-1 many TRBV3-1 CASSQEDSPSDEQFF TGTGCCAGCAGCCAAGAGGACAGTCCCTCCGATGAGCAGTTCTTC
13 TRBD1 TRBJ2-5 - TRBV11-3 CASSSTGPETQYF TGTGCCAGCAGCTCGACAGGGCCAGAGACCCAGTACTTC
14 - TRBJ2-3 - TRBV7-9 CASSLGLDTDTQYF TGTGCCAGCAGCTTAGGGCTCGACACAGATACGCAGTATTTT
15 TRBD1 TRBJ2-3 - TRBV6-6 CASSYSEGAGDTQYF TGTGCCAGCAGTTACTCAGAGGGGGCTGGAGATACGCAGTATTTT
11 - TRBJ2-3 many TRBV12-3/TRBV12-4 CASGLGDTQYF TGTGCCAGCGGATTGGGGGATACGCAGTATTTT
14 - TRBJ2-1 - TRBV4-1 CASSHRTAWNEQFF TGCGCCAGCAGCCACCGGACAGCTTGGAATGAGCAGTTCTTC
15 TRBD1 TRBJ2-7 many TRBV28 CASSPGTGTSSKQYF TGTGCCAGCAGCCCTGGGACAGGGACATCTTCCAAGCAGTACTTC
15 - TRBJ2-1 few TRBV5-6 CASSLVRGLVNEQFF TGTGCCAGCAGCTTGGTTCGGGGACTTGTCAATGAGCAGTTCTTC
14 - TRBJ2-6 few TRBV30 CAWTSGSGANVLTF TGTGCCTGGACTTCGGGCTCTGGGGCCAACGTCCTGACTTTC
15 - TRBJ1-1 few TRBV7-9 CASSPDRGRGPEAFF TGTGCCAGCAGCCCCGACCGGGGGAGGGGTCCTGAAGCTTTCTTT
15 TRBD1 TRBJ1-1 - TRBV4-1 CASTSQGASGTEAFF TGCGCCAGCACTTCCCAGGGGGCGAGCGGCACTGAAGCTTTCTTT
13 - TRBJ1-5 few TRBV6-5 CASSIHSNQPQHF TGTGCCAGCAGCATACATAGCAATCAGCCCCAGCATTTT
16 - TRBJ2-1 many TRBV7-9 CASTFPSRSELNEQFF TGTGCCAGCACCTTCCCCTCGCGGTCAGAGCTTAATGAGCAGTTCTTC
14 - TRBJ2-7 - TRBV10-3 CAISERDTPYEQYF TGTGCCATCAGTGAGCGGGACACCCCCTACGAGCAGTACTTC